These 29 T cell receptor beta chains came from one sample sequenced in a study of regulatory T cells in long-lasting Graves disease. Construction of TCR beta libraries relied on iRepertoire HTBI primers and on Arm-PCR targeting CDR3 regions. From the multiplex PCR reads, TCRdb called clonotypes with MiXCR, one entry per CDR3 protein. The profile shows 400,000 to 500,000 distinct CDR3 sequences, around 15% of them singletons. Time point of the sample: newly diagnosed GD, antithyroid drugs for less than 3 months. Scientists built the TCR library using RNA that was extracted from PBMCs. Separately, the same data were catalogued under a study of T cells in Graves' hyperthyroidism and ophthalmopathy.

This sample comprised peripheral blood mononuclear cells (PBMCs), obtained at new diagnosis, from a patient treated with antithyroid drugs. Receptors originate from a young woman with Graves disease.

With respect to this clonotype: A read error may be the cause here, since a much bigger clone is one base away. The chain joins TRBV29-1 to TRBJ1-2; 9 bases align to TRBD1. The J segment lost 8 bases and the V segment lost 3 bases, leaving 10 bases of the junction unmatched. Germline V CDR1 and CDR2: SQVTM, ANQGSEA. This CDR3 has 14 residues. The CDR3 protein is CSVDGVGQGGGYTF. The DNA for the CDR3 is TGCAGCGTTGACGGGGTGGGACAGGGAGGCGGCTACACCTTC.

The chain couples TRBV6-1 to TRBJ1-5; D is uncertain. Trimming removed 7 bases at V and 14 bases at J, with 18 bases between. The CDR3 spans 12 residues. From germline, CDR1 is MNHNS and CDR2 SASEGT. In DNA, the CDR3 is TGTGCCAGCAACAACCCCTGGGCTCCCAAGCATTTT. This codes for CASNNPWAPKHF.

This clonotype was seen many times. The chain employs TRBV7-8 and TRBJ2-2, with TRBD2 matching 14 bases. The CDR3 length is 17 residues. CDR1 is SGHVS and CDR2 is FQNEAQ in the germline V gene. V gave up 5 bases and J gave up 1 base; unmatched junction bases: 3. The CDR3 nucleotides read TGTGCCAGCAGCCTCGGACTAGCGGGAGGGAACACCGGGGAGCTGTTTTTT. Protein sequence: CASSLGLAGGNTGELFF.

The chain has TRBV19 and TRBJ1-6, with D unresolved. The CDR3 is made up of 15 amino acids. Trimming pared 5 bases from V and 8 bases from J, leaving 16 bases between. From germline, CDR1 is LNHDA and CDR2 SQIVND (reference sequence). CDR3 amino acids: CASSPPEKDHSPLHF. In DNA form, the CDR3 reads TGTGCCAGTAGTCCCCCGGAGAAAGATCATTCACCCCTCCACTTT. The full variable domain, rest sourced from reference TRBV19 and TRBJ1-6, is DGGITQSPKYLFRKEGQNVTLSCEQNLNHDAMYWYRQDPGQGLRLIYYSQIVNDFQKGDIAEGYSVSREKKESFPLTVTSAQKNPTAFYLCASSPPEKDHSPLHFGNGTRLTVT.

There are many counts of this clonotype. The V call is TRBV5-1, the J call TRBJ2-1; 8 nucleotides match TRBD2. The germline gives CDR1 SGHRS, CDR2 YFSETQ. After removal of 3 bases from V and 3 bases from J, the junction contained 8 bases not matched to a gene. CDR3 length equals 16 residues. CDR3 in amino acids: CASSYGLAPNYNEQFF. CDR3 bases: TGCGCCAGCAGCTACGGACTAGCCCCGAACTACAATGAGCAGTTCTTC.

This clonotype was detected ten times or more. The rearrangement links TRBV7-2 to TRBJ2-2; TRBD2 is a possible D gene (5 bases). The CDR3 totals 18 residues. Between the trimmed V and J ends, which lost 3 bases and 0 bases, there was a span of 17 bases. The V gene's germline CDR1 is SGHTA and CDR2 FQGNSA. The CDR3 bases are TGTGCCAGCAGCTTCGCTGGGCGGCGGGTAACGAACACCGGGGAGCTGTTTTTT. Translating it yields CASSFAGRRVTNTGELFF.

This clonotype was found many times. The rearrangement joins TRBV11-2 to TRBJ2-4, with D possibly matching TRBD1 (6 bases). CDR1 and CDR2 (germline): SGHAT, FQNNGV. This CDR3 comprises 15 residues. V was trimmed by 4 bases and J by 4 bases, leaving 14 bases between them. Here the CDR3 DNA reads TGTGCCAGCAGCTCCTGGACAGAGGCAAAAAACATTCAGTACTTC. Residues: CASSSWTEAKNIQYF.

This clonotype was seen a few times. The chain has TRBV6-5 and TRBJ2-6; unclear D gene. The germline V gene encodes CDR1 MNHEY and CDR2 SVGAGI. Trimming took 4 bases from V and 5 from J, leaving 9 bases between them. This CDR3 spans 14 amino acids. CDR3 loop: CASSSTDRANVLTF. In nucleotides, the CDR3 is TGTGCCAGCAGTTCAACCGACAGGGCCAACGTCCTGACTTTC.

The genes are TRBV10-2 and TRBJ2-2, with D possibly called TRBD1 or TRBD2 (6 bases each). Germline values: CDR1 WSHSY, CDR2 SAAADI. V was cut by 2 bases and J by 5 bases, with 15 bases left in between. This CDR3 comprises 16 residues. In DNA form, the CDR3 reads TGCGCCAGCAGTGAGCCGACAGGAGGGGGGACCGGGGAGCTGTTTTTT. As protein: CASSEPTGGGTGELFF.

Points on this clonotype: A much larger clone lies one base from this, so it may be a read error. This chain joins TRBV7-2 and TRBJ1-1; possibly TRBD1 for D (5 bases). The CDR3 length is 14 residues. Germline V gene lookup returns CDR1 SGHTA and CDR2 FQGNSA. The CDR3 sequence is CACSLGGGYTEAFF. The CDR3 DNA sequence: TGTGCCTGCAGCTTAGGCGGGGGGTACACTGAAGCTTTCTTT.

This clonotype was detected ten times or more. This rearrangement joins TRBV24-1 to TRBJ2-1; no clear D. CDR1 KGHDR and CDR2 SFDVKD come from the germline V gene. Between the trimmed V and J ends, which lost 4 bases and 3 bases, there was a span of 9 bases. This CDR3 has 14 amino acids. The DNA of the CDR3 is TGTGCCACCAGTGACTCCCCCAACTACAATGAGCAGTTCTTC. The encoded protein is CATSDSPNYNEQFF.

This chain connects TRBV7-6 to TRBJ2-1; weak D call: TRBD2 (5 bases). CDR3 length: 16 amino acids. Trimming shortened V by 5 bases and J by 0 bases, and 14 bases separated the two germline ends. Germline lookup yields CDR1 SGHVS and CDR2 FNYEAQ. The CDR3 sequence: CASSPLLSGSYNEQFF. CDR3 coding DNA: TGTGCCAGCAGCCCTTTACTCAGCGGCTCCTACAATGAGCAGTTCTTC.

The rearrangement uses TRBV12-3 or TRBV12-4 and TRBJ2-4; D is unclear. The length of the CDR3 is 11 residues. Trimming took off 6 bases at V and 6 bases at J, with 6 bases between the two ends. CDR3 residues: CASSHLNIQYF. As DNA, the CDR3 is TGTGCCAGCAGCCACCTAAACATTCAGTACTTC.

J is TRBJ2-1 and V is TRBV11-2; TRBD2 matches 8 bases. After removal of 3 bases from V and 4 bases from J, the junction contained 11 bases not matched to a gene. The V gene's germline CDR1 is SGHAT and CDR2 FQNNGV. There are 17 residues in the CDR3. CDR3 protein: CASSLSLSGSSYNEQFF. CDR3 in DNA: TGTGCCAGCAGCTTGTCCCTCAGCGGGAGTTCTTACAATGAGCAGTTCTTC. The whole variable domain, filled in from reference TRBV11-2 and TRBJ2-1, reads EAGVAQSPRYKIIEKRQSVAFWCNPISGHATLYWYQQILGQGPKLLIQFQNNGVVDDSQLPKDRFSAERLKGVDSTLKIQPAKLEDSAVYLCASSLSLSGSSYNEQFFGPGTRLTVL.

To note about this clonotype: At one boundary the junction diverges from the germline segment, which might be a read error. J is TRBJ2-1 and V is TRBV3-1; D unclear. CDR1 is LGHDT, CDR2 YNNKEL, per germline (reference sequence). The CDR3 extends over 11 amino acids. CDR3 loop: CASSFYNAQFF. As DNA, the CDR3 is TGTGCCAGCAGCTTCTACAATGCGCAGTTCTTC.

This clonotype came up many times. V and J are TRBV11-2 and TRBJ2-1; D unresolved. Germline V gene data show CDR1 as SGHAT and CDR2 as FQNNGV. V was shortened by 4 bases and J by 0 bases, with 7 bases between the two germline ends. The CDR3 extends over 14 amino acids. The CDR3 loop is CASSSPNSYNEQFF. The CDR3 DNA reads as TGTGCCAGCAGCTCCCCTAACTCCTACAATGAGCAGTTCTTC.

This clonotype occurred many times. V usage is TRBV20-1 and J usage is TRBJ2-5; D gene unclear. Between the trimmed V and J ends, which lost 0 bases and 5 bases, there was a span of 16 bases. This CDR3 contains 15 residues. The germline gives CDR1 DFQATT, CDR2 SNEGSKA (reference sequence). CDR3 sequence (DNA): TGCAGTGCTAGAGATCTTCGGAGACTGGGGGAGACCCAGTACTTC. Translated, it gives CSARDLRRLGETQYF.

This clonotype has at least ten counts. V and J are TRBV28 and TRBJ2-1; possibly TRBD1 for D (6 bases). V lost 10 bases and J 4 bases, leaving 11 bases between the germline ends. Germline values: CDR1 MDHEN, CDR2 SYDVKM. The CDR3 covers 12 residues. CDR3 sequence: CATHRVYNEQFF. In nucleotides, the CDR3 is TGTGCCACTCACAGGGTTTACAATGAGCAGTTCTTC.

This clonotype was observed a few times. CDR3 loop: CATLLGAFYEQYF. The CDR3 DNA reads TGTGCCACCCTTCTGGGGGCTTTCTACGAGCAGTACTTC. The gene calls are TRBV6-1 and TRBJ2-7, with a tentative D call TRBD1 (6 bases). V was cut by 10 bases and J by 3 bases, with 16 bases left in between. Germline V lookup: CDR1 MNHNS, CDR2 SASEGT. This CDR3 contains 13 residues.

In this sample, this clonotype turned up many times. This CDR3 is CASSLIAGGNTGELFF. In nucleotides, the CDR3 is TGCGCCAGCAGCTTGATAGCGGGAGGGAACACCGGGGAGCTGTTTTTT. The gene calls are TRBV5-1 and TRBJ2-2, with 10 bases fitting TRBD2. The V gene's germline CDR1 is SGHRS and CDR2 YFSETQ. V lost 1 base to trimming and J lost 1 base; unmatched junction nucleotides: 1. CDR3 length equals 16 residues.

As DNA, the CDR3 is TGCGCCAGCAGCTTGGAAGACAGGACCCACGAGCAGTACTTC. Residues: CASSLEDRTHEQYF. The chain employs TRBV5-1 and TRBJ2-7, with a possible D match to TRBD1 (6 bases). In germline, CDR1 is SGHRS, CDR2 YFSETQ. The V end was cut by 0 bases, the J end by 5 bases, with 12 bases between. CDR3 length: 14 residues.

In its sample, this clonotype was seen many times. The chain carries TRBV28 and TRBJ2-7; 9 bases line up with TRBD1. Looked up from germline, CDR1 is MDHEN and CDR2 is SYDVKM. The trim removed 7 bases at V and 3 bases at J, leaving 7 bases unmatched. This CDR3 is built from 14 residues. In DNA form, the CDR3 reads TGTGCCAGCAAGGGCGGGACAGGGCTCTACGAGCAGTACTTC. This encodes CASKGGTGLYEQYF.

This clonotype was counted at least ten times. This chain links TRBV5-1 with TRBJ1-1, with a tentative D call TRBD1 (6 bases). The CDR3 consists of 16 residues. The germline V gene encodes CDR1 SGHRS and CDR2 YFSETQ. Deletions cut 0 bases from V and 1 base from J, with 13 bases between. The CDR3 sequence: CASSLALAGANTEAFF. The CDR3 nucleotides are TGCGCCAGCAGCTTGGCCTTAGCAGGGGCGAACACTGAAGCTTTCTTT.

About this clonotype: The junction departs from germline at one end; a sequencing error may be responsible. This rearrangement joins TRBV3-1 to TRBJ1-1, with D unclear. This CDR3 contains 14 residues. Germline V gene data show CDR1 as LGHDT and CDR2 as YNNKEL (reference sequence). The chain's CDR3 is CASSQAAPNTEALF. CDR3 nucleotide sequence: TGTGCCAGCAGCCAAGCTGCTCCGAACACTGAAGCTCTCTTT.

This chain links TRBV3-1 with TRBJ2-7; 13 bases match TRBD2. Germline V gene lookup returns CDR1 LGHDT and CDR2 YNNKEL (reference sequence). The CDR3 is 17 amino acids. Trimming took 4 bases from V and 3 from J; bases not matched to a gene: 9. CDR3 region: CASSRYGLAGDHYEQYF. DNA of the CDR3: TGTGCCAGCAGCCGATACGGACTAGCGGGAGATCACTACGAGCAGTACTTC.

This clonotype was observed a handful of times. The gene calls are TRBV10-3 and TRBJ2-2, with 14 bases identical to TRBD2. The germline CDR1 and CDR2 sequences are ENHRY and SYGVKD. The CDR3 contains 16 residues. V was pared by 6 bases and J by 5 bases, with 5 bases of the junction left unmatched. CDR3 coding DNA: TGTGCCATCAGGGGACTAGCGGGAGCGGAAACCGGGGAGCTGTTTTTT. Residues: CAIRGLAGAETGELFF.

This clonotype was observed a handful of times. This rearrangement joins TRBV20-1 to TRBJ1-5; tentatively, D is TRBD1 (5 bases). Germline lookup yields CDR1 DFQATT and CDR2 SNEGSKA (reference sequence). Trimming stripped 6 bases from V and 3 bases from J, with 12 bases between. The CDR3 is 13 residues long. The DNA for the CDR3 is TGCAGTGCCCATTTGGGGCCCAATCAGCCCCAGCATTTT. As protein: CSAHLGPNQPQHF.

Ten or more counts support this clonotype. V gene TRBV20-1 combines with J gene TRBJ2-1; 13 bases line up with TRBD2. CDR1 and CDR2 (germline): DFQATT, SNEGSKA (reference sequence). There are 16 residues in the CDR3. J was trimmed by 4 bases and V by 1 base; bases with no gene match: 4. CDR3 nucleotide sequence: TGCAGTGCTAGAGTGGGGACTAGCGGGACGTACAATGAGCAGTTCTTC. It encodes CSARVGTSGTYNEQFF.

The chain couples TRBV19 to TRBJ2-1, with 10 bases matching TRBD2. Trimming removed 1 base from V and 6 bases from J; junction bases left unmatched: 3. The CDR3 length is 15 residues. Looked up from germline, CDR1 is LNHDA and CDR2 is SQIVND (reference sequence). The CDR3 DNA reads TGTGCCAGTAGTATAGGAAGCGGGAGGGGCAATGAGCAGTTCTTC. This encodes CASSIGSGRGNEQFF.